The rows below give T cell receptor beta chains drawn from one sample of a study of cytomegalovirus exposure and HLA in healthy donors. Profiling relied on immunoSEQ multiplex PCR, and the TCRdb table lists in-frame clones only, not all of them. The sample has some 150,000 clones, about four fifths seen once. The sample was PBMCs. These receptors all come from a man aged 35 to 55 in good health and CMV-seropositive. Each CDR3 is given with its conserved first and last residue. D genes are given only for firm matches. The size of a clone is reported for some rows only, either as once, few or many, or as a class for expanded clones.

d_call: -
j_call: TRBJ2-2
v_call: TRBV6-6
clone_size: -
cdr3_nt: TGTGCCAGCATACTGACAGGGGAGCTGTTTTTT
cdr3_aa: CASILTGELFF

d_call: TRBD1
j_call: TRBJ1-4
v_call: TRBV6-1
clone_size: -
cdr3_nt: TGTGCCAGCAGTGGGAGGACAGGCTATAATGAAAAACTGTTTTTT
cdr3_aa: CASSGRTGYNEKLFF

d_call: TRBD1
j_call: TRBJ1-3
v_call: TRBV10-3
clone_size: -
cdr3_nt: TGTGCCATCAGCGATCCTACAGGGGGCTCTCGAAGTAGGTCTGGAAACACCATATATTTT
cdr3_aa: CAISDPTGGSRSRSGNTIYF

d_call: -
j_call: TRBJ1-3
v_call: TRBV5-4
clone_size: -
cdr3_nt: TGTGCCAGCAGCCGGAACCCGGCGGACACCATATATTTT
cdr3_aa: CASSRNPADTIYF

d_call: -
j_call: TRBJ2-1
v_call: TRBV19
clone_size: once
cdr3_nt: TGTGCCAGTAGTATTGGACAGAGCTCCTACAATGAGCAGTTCTTC
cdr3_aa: CASSIGQSSYNEQFF

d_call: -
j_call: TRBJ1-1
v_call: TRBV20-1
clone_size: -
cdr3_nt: TGCAGTGCTGGTAGGGGCGCTGAAGCTTTCTTT
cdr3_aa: CSAGRGAEAFF

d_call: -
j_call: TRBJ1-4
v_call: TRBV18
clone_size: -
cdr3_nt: TGTGCCAGCTCACAGGGACTCTGGGAAGAAAAACTGTTTTTT
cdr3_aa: CASSQGLWEEKLFF

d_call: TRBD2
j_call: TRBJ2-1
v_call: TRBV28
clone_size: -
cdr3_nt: TGTGCCAGCAGCCCCTCCCTTCCATGGCGGGAGGGCCCCACCTACAATGAGCAGTTCTTC
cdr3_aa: CASSPSLPWREGPTYNEQFF

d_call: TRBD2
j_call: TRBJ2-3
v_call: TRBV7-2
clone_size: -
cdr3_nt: TGTGCCAGCAGCTTACAACTAGCGGGGGGAGGGGGCACAGATACGCAGTATTTT
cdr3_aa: CASSLQLAGGGGTDTQYF

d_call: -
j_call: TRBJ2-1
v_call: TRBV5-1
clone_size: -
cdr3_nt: TGCGCCAGCAGCTATAGCTCCTACAATGAGCAGTTCTTC
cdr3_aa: CASSYSSYNEQFF

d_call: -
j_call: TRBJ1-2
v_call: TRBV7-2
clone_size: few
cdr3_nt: TGTGCCAGCAGCTTAAGGGGCTCCTCCTATGGCTACACCTTC
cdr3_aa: CASSLRGSSYGYTF

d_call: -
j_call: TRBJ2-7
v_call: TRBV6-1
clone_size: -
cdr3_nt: TGTGCCAGCGGGGCAGGGACCTACGAGCAGTACTTC
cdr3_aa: CASGAGTYEQYF

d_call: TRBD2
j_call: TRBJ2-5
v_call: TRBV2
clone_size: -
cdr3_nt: TGTGCCAGCAGCCCTGGGGCTAGCGGGGGGCTACAAGAGACCCAGTACTTC
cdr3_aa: CASSPGASGGLQETQYF

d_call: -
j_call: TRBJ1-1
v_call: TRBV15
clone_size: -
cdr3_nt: TGTGCCACCAGCAGAAACATTGGAGGCACTGAAGCTTTCTTT
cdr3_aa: CATSRNIGGTEAFF

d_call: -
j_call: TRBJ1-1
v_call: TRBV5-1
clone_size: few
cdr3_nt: TGCGCCAGCAGCTTCAGGGCTGCCACTGAAGCTTTCTTT
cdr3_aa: CASSFRAATEAFF

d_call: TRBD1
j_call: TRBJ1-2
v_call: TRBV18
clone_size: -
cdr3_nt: TGTGCCAGCTCACCAAGGACAGGGGAAACCTATGGCTACACCTTC
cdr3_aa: CASSPRTGETYGYTF

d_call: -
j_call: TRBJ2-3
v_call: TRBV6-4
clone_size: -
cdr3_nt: TGTGCCAGCAGCCTCGCGGAGGGCGCAGATACGCAGTATTTT
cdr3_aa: CASSLAEGADTQYF

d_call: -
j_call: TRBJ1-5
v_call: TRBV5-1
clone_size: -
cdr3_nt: TGCGCCAGCAGCTTGGGGCAGGGAAGGAATCAGCCCCAGCATTTT
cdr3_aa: CASSLGQGRNQPQHF

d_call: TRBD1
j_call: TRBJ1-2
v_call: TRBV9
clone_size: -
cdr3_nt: TGTGCCAGCAGCCTAACCAGACAGGGTAACTATGGCTACACCTTC
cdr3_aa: CASSLTRQGNYGYTF

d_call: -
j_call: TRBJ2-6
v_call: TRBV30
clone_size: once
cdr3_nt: TGTGCCTGGAGCGGACTTAAAGGGCGGAAAGTATTAGGGGCCAACGTCCTGACTTTC
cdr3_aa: CAWSGLKGRKVLGANVLTF

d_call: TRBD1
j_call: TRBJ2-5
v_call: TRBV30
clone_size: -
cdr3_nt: TGTGCCTGGAGTCGCCTGGGACAGGGAAAAGAGACCCAGTACTTC
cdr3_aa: CAWSRLGQGKETQYF

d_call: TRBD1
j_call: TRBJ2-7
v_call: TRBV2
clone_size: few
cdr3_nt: TGTGCCAGATGTAACCGGGACAGGACCTACGAGCAGTACTTC
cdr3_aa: CARCNRDRTYEQYF

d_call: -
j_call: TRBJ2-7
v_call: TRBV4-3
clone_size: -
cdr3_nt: TGCGCCAGCAGTCACGATCGCATCTCAGGGCAGTACTTC
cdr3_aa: CASSHDRISGQYF

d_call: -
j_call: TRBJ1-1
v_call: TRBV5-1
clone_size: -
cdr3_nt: TGCGCCAGCAGCTGGGGCAACACTGAAGCTTTCTTT
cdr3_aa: CASSWGNTEAFF

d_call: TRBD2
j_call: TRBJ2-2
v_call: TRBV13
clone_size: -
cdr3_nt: TGTGCCAGCAGCTTAGGGGTAGCGGGAGGTACCGGGGAGCTGTTTTTT
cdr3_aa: CASSLGVAGGTGELFF

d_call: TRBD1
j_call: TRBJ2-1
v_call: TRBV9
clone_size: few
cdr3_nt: TGTGCCAGCAGCGTAGAGCAGGGGGCGCGATTGGTGAATGAGCAGTTCTTC
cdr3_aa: CASSVEQGARLVNEQFF

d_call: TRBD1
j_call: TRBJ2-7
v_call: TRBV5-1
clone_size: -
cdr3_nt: TGCGCCAGCAGCGCCGACAGGGGCCGAGGCGAGCAGTACTTC
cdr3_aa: CASSADRGRGEQYF

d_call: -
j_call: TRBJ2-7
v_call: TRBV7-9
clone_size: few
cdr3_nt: TGTGCCAGCAGCTTAGAAGGATCCGGGAAAGGCTACGAGCAGTACTTC
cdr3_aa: CASSLEGSGKGYEQYF

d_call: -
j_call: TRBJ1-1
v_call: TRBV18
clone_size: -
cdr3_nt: TGTGCCAGCTCACCAGGAGACAGGAGAGAAGCTTTCTTT
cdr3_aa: CASSPGDRREAFF

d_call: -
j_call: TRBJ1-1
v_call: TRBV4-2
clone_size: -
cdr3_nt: TGTGCCAGCAGCCAAGGGGGGGTACGCGCTTTCTTT
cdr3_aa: CASSQGGVRAFF

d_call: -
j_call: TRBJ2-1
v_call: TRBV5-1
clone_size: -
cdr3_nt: TGCGCCAGCAGCCTGGCCCGGGGCGCGGGACTGTATAATGAGCAGTTCTTC
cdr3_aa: CASSLARGAGLYNEQFF

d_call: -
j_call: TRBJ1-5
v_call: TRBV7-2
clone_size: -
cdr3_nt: TGTGCAGGGGGACCCGGCAGGAATCAGCCCCAGCATTTT
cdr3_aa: CAGGPGRNQPQHF

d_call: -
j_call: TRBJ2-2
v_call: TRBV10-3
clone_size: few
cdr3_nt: TGTGCCACCAAAAACAGGGAAGCCGGCGGGGAGCTGTTTTTT
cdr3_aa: CATKNREAGGELFF

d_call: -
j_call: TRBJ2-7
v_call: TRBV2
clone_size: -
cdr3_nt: TGTGCCAGCAGGATACAGGGCTTCGAGCAGTACTTC
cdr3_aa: CASRIQGFEQYF

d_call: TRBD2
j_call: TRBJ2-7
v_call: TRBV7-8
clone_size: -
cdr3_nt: TGTGCCAGCAGCTTAGTCGGGGGGTCCTCCTACGAGCAGTACTTC
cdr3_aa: CASSLVGGSSYEQYF

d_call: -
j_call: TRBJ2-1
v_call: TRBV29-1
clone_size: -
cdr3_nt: TGCAGCGTTGACCGGTACAATGAGCAGTTCTTC
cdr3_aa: CSVDRYNEQFF

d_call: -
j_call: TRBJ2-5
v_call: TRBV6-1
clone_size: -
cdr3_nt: TGTGCCAGCAGTGATTTTGGGGGCCGGGAGACCCAGTACTTC
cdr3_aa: CASSDFGGRETQYF

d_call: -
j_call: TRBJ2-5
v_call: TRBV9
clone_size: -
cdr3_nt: TGTGCCAGCAGCGTAGAGCCGGGCCCGGGAGCAAAGGAGACCCAGTACTTC
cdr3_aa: CASSVEPGPGAKETQYF

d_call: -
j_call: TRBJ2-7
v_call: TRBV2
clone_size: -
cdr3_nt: TGTGCCGGAACCGGAGAGGGCCCCTACGAGCAGTACTTC
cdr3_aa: CAGTGEGPYEQYF

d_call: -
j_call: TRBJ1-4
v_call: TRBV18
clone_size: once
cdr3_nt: TGTGCCAGCTCACGGGGGGGCAGCACGAATGAAAAACTGTTTTTT
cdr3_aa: CASSRGGSTNEKLFF

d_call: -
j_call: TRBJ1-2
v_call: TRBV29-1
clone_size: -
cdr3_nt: TGCAGCGTTATACACAGGGATAGTCGCTATGGCTACACCTTC
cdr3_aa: CSVIHRDSRYGYTF

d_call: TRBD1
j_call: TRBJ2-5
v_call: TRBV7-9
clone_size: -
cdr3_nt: TGTGCCGGGGAACCGGGACAGGGACAAGAGACCCAGTACTTC
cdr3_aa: CAGEPGQGQETQYF

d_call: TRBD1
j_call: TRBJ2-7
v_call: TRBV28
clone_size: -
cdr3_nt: TGTGCCAGTAGACAGGGCTACGAGCAGTACTTC
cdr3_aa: CASRQGYEQYF

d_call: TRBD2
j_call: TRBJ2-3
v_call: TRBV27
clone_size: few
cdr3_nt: TGTGCCAGCAGTCCCCGGGGTCTAGCGGGGTGGGCTAGCACAGATACGCAGTATTTT
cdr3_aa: CASSPRGLAGWASTDTQYF

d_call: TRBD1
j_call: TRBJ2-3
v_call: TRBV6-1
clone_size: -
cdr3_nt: TGTGCCAGCAGTGGCAACCCGGGACAGTACACAGATACGCAGTATTTT
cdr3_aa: CASSGNPGQYTDTQYF

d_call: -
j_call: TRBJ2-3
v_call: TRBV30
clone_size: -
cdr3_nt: TGTGCCTGGAATCATCCCGTTCAGGGCGGCACAGATACGCAGTATTTT
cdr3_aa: CAWNHPVQGGTDTQYF

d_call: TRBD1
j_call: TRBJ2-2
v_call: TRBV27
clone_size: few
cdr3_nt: TGTGCCAGCAGTTTAGGACAGGGGAAGACCGGGGAGCTGTTTTTT
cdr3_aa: CASSLGQGKTGELFF

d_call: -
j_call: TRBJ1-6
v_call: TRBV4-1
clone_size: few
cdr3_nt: TGCGCCAGCAGCCAAGATGAGTCTCTACCTTCGGCCCTCCACTTT
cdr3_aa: CASSQDESLPSALHF